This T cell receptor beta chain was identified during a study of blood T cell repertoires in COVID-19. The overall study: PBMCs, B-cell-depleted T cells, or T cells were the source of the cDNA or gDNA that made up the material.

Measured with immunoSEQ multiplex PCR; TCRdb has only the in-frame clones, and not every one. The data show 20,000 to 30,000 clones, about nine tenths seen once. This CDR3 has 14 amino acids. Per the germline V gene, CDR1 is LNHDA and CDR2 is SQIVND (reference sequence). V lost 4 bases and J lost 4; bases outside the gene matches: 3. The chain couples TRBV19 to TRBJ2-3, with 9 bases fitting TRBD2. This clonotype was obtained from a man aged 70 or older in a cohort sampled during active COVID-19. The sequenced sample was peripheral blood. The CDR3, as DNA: TGTGCCAGTAGTACTGGGACTAGCCCAGATACGCAGTATTTT. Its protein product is CASSTGTSPDTQYF.